The 18 T cell receptor beta chains in this list originate from one sample, sequenced in a study of radiotherapy plus CTLA-4 blockade in lung cancer. The assay was immunoSEQ multiplex PCR, and TCRdb's table has in-frame clones only and misses some. The top ten hold roughly 6.9% of the sample, which has 95,000 to 150,000 clones, just under 90% seen once. The source was peripheral blood, collected from a patient treated with radiotherapy plus ipilimumab. The receptors come from a human donor with non-small cell lung cancer that progressed on radiotherapy plus ipilimumab.

This clone was picked up one time. This rearrangement joins TRBV5-1 to TRBJ2-5; the match to TRBD2 covers 12 bases. The CDR3 length is 18 residues. From germline, CDR1 is SGHRS and CDR2 YFSETQ. The V and J ends lost 0 bases and 4 bases, in that order; junction bases with no gene match: 10. Here the CDR3 reads CASSLVRLAGGPGETQYF. The CDR3 nucleotides are TGCGCCAGCAGCTTGGTGCGTCTAGCGGGAGGGCCAGGAGAGACCCAGTACTTC. Complete variable domain (other parts from reference TRBV5-1 and TRBJ2-5): KAGVTQTPRYLIKTRGQQVTLSCSPISGHRSVSWYQQTPGQGLQFLFEYFSETQRNKGNFPGRFSGRQFSNSRSEMNVSTLELGDSALYLCASSLVRLAGGPGETQYFGPGTRLLVL.

V gene TRBV6-6 combines with J gene TRBJ2-5, with TRBD1 matching over 7 bases. The CDR3 is 15 amino acids. Trimming at V came to 0 bases and at J to 1 base, leaving 2 bases not matched to a gene. CDR1 is MNHNY, CDR2 SVGAGI, per germline (reference sequence). The CDR3 DNA is TGTGCCAGCAGTTACTCGACAGGGACCCAAGAGACCCAGTACTTC. Encoded protein: CASSYSTGTQETQYF.

The J gene is TRBJ1-1, the V gene TRBV27; 8 bases match TRBD1. The V and J ends lost 6 bases and 1 base, in that order; junction bases with no gene match: 1. The CDR3 contains 13 residues. CDR1 and CDR2 from the germline V gene are MNHEY and SMNVEV (reference sequence). Here the CDR3 reads CASRTGGNTEAFF. The CDR3 nucleotides are TGTGCCAGCAGAACAGGGGGGAACACTGAAGCTTTCTTT.

The chain is built from TRBV6-6 and TRBJ2-3, with 10 bases lining up with TRBD2. V shed 7 bases and J 4 bases; nucleotides not matched to a gene: 8. The CDR3 has 15 residues. Germline CDR1 reads MNHNY; CDR2 reads SVGAGI (reference sequence). The CDR3 is CASTASGSLSDTQYF. The CDR3, as DNA: TGTGCCAGCACTGCTAGCGGGAGTTTGTCAGATACGCAGTATTTT.

Only one count was recorded for this clone. This rearrangement joins TRBV5-1 to TRBJ2-5; D not certain. The CDR3 is 16 residues long. Germline V CDR1 and CDR2: SGHRS, YFSETQ. Trimming removed 2 bases from V and 0 bases from J, with 14 bases in between. DNA for the CDR3: TGCGCCAGCAGCTTCTACTTAGGAGAGTACCAAGAGACCCAGTACTTC. The encoded protein is CASSFYLGEYQETQYF.

This chain links TRBV4-1 with TRBJ2-5, with 10 bases lining up with TRBD1. The CDR3 is 15 residues long. Germline assignment: CDR1 MGHRA and CDR2 YSYEKL. The V segment lost 4 bases and the J segment 0 bases; nucleotides outside the gene matches: 2. The CDR3, as DNA: TGCGCCAGCAGCCCTGGGACAGGGGACCAAGAGACCCAGTACTTC. It is translated as CASSPGTGDQETQYF.

The rearrangement joins TRBV5-1 to TRBJ2-2; 12 bases align to TRBD1. Losses at the gene ends were 3 bases for V and 1 base for J; bases not matched to a gene: 7. Germline V gene sequence: CDR1 SGHRS, CDR2 YFSETQ. This CDR3 spans 18 amino acids. The CDR3, as DNA: TGCGCCAGCAGCTCGGGACAGGGGGCTTTTGGGAACACCGGGGAGCTGTTTTTT. Its protein product is CASSSGQGAFGNTGELFF.

CDR3 nucleotide sequence: TGCAGCGTTGGTCGTAATGAGCAGTTCTTC. Translated, it gives CSVGRNEQFF. The chain is built from TRBV29-1 and TRBJ2-1; D call uncertain. The germline V gene has CDR1 SQVTM and CDR2 ANQGSEA. Trimming left V 4 bases short and J 7 bases short, with 5 bases between. This CDR3 comprises 10 residues.

The chain combines TRBV5-8 with TRBJ2-4; D may correspond to TRBD1 or TRBD2 (5 bases each). Trimming took off 6 bases at V and 8 bases at J, with 12 bases between the two ends. CDR3 length equals 12 residues. CDR1 and CDR2 (germline): SGHTS, YDEGEE. The CDR3 reads CASTPRGDIQYF. CDR3 bases: TGTGCCAGCACCCCCCGAGGGGACATTCAGTACTTC.

CDR3 region: CASSEVGRGQPQHF. In nucleotides, the CDR3 is TGTGCCAGCAGTGAAGTGGGGCGCGGACAGCCCCAGCATTTT. V and J are TRBV2 and TRBJ1-5; D is possibly TRBD1 (5 bases). The germline gives CDR1 SNHLY, CDR2 FYNNEI. This CDR3 has 14 residues. The V gene lost 1 base and the J gene lost 7 bases, with 11 bases spanning the gap.

V usage is TRBV4-2 and J usage is TRBJ1-3; D uncertain. The germline V gene has CDR1 LGHNA and CDR2 YNFKEQ. V was cut by 0 bases and J by 0 bases, with 6 bases left in between. The CDR3 totals 15 residues. The CDR3 loop is CASSQDLVSGNTIYF. CDR3 coding DNA: TGTGCCAGCAGCCAAGATTTAGTCTCTGGAAACACCATATATTTT.

The chain couples TRBV4-1 to TRBJ1-5; D is perhaps TRBD1 (6 bases). Trimming shortened V by 1 base and J by 0 bases, and 16 bases separated the two germline ends. The CDR3 consists of 18 residues. Germline CDR1 reads MGHRA; CDR2 reads YSYEKL. The CDR3 reads CASSQVLTRGNSNQPQHF. CDR3 DNA: TGCGCCAGCAGCCAAGTCCTCACCAGGGGTAATAGCAATCAGCCCCAGCATTTT.

This sequence joins TRBV5-1 and TRBJ2-2; TRBD2 agrees at 8 bases. This CDR3 is 16 amino acids long. Germline V gene sequence: CDR1 SGHRS, CDR2 YFSETQ. J lost 1 base, V lost 5 bases, and 7 bases had no gene match. As DNA, the CDR3 is TGCGCCAGCAGGAGCTGGGCGGGAGGGAACACCGGGGAGCTGTTTTTT. It encodes CASRSWAGGNTGELFF.

The rearrangement uses TRBV5-6 and TRBJ2-3; tentative D call: TRBD1 (6 bases). Trimming removed 4 bases at V and 2 bases at J, with 17 bases between. The CDR3 length is 16 residues. Germline lookup yields CDR1 SGHDT and CDR2 YYEEEE. In DNA, the CDR3 is TGTGCCAGCAGCCTCCAGGGTACAGGGTACACAGATACGCAGTATTTT. Translated: CASSLQGTGYTDTQYF.

In regard to this clone: The same CDR3 can be traced to other DNA sequences in this sample. This chain joins TRBV20-1 and TRBJ2-5; D not certain. Germline V gene sequence: CDR1 DFQATT, CDR2 SNEGSKA (reference sequence). CDR3 length: 11 residues. CDR3 sequence: CSARGEETQYF. CDR3 nucleotide sequence: TGCAGCGCGCGCGGTGAAGAGACCCAGTACTTC.

The chain has TRBV10-1 and TRBJ2-7; 8 bases agree with TRBD1. This CDR3 is 16 amino acids long. The germline CDR1 and CDR2 sequences are WNHNN and SYGVQD (reference sequence). After removal of 5 bases from V and 6 bases from J, the junction contained 15 bases not matched to a gene. The CDR3 here is CASSSSPGGGFGEQYF. Here the CDR3 DNA reads TGCGCCAGCAGTAGCAGCCCAGGGGGCGGCTTTGGCGAGCAGTACTTC.

This chain links TRBV25-1 with TRBJ2-7; D is unclear. The germline gives CDR1 MGHDK, CDR2 SYGVNS. Deletions cut 6 bases from V and 4 bases from J, with 16 bases between. This CDR3 region has 14 residues. CDR3 sequence: CASSRQDLVYEQYF. The CDR3 DNA reads TGTGCCAGCAGCCGGCAGGATCTGGTGTACGAGCAGTACTTC.

The rearrangement joins TRBV7-3 to TRBJ2-2; TRBD1 agrees at 7 bases. CDR3 length equals 16 residues. From germline, CDR1 is SGHTA and CDR2 FQGTGA. J lost 2 bases, V lost 1 base, and 4 bases had no gene match. CDR3 protein: CASSLIGDSNTGELFF. For the CDR3, the DNA is TGTGCCAGCAGCTTAATAGGGGACAGTAACACCGGGGAGCTGTTTTTT.